This T cell receptor (beta chain) was identified during a study of blood T cell repertoires in COVID-19. Participant ages covered about 18 to 89 years across about two dozen US areas. Participants reported their clinical history, and cohort assignment relied on those reports. In the study's own analysis: Amplification from reference gene primers served as the basis for estimated nucleated cell counts. The table came from immunoSEQ multiplex PCR; TCRdb's copy has only in-frame clones and leaves some out. The D gene and trimming were derived from the DNA, and the V and J assignments and clone size from that table. The table records 500,000 or so clones, 87% of them present only once. The V and J ends lost 6 bases and 2 bases respectively, with 11 bases between them. There are 15 residues in the CDR3. Germline loops: CDR1 MNHEY, CDR2 SVGAGI.

Specimen: PBMCs or T cells enriched from blood (not recorded which). This TCR derives from a woman aged 18-29 years who had recovered from COVID-19. This chain joins TRBV6-5 and TRBJ1-6; possibly TRBD1 for D (5 bases). The CDR3 here is CASSLDRPYNSPLHF. DNA for the CDR3: TGTGCCAGCAGCCTAGACAGACCCTATAATTCACCCCTCCACTTT.